This T cell receptor beta chain was sequenced for a study of shared clonotypes between healthy human individuals. The deep-level immunoSEQ assay was used. The repertoire was sequenced with immunoSEQ multiplex PCR; TCRdb's copy has only in-frame clones and lacks some. This table has about 580,000 clones, 98% appearing once. The CDR3 loop spans 19 amino acids. Germline V gives CDR1 SGHRS, CDR2 YFSETQ. After removal of 4 bases from V and 0 bases from J, the junction contained 11 bases not matched to a gene. Concerning this clone itself: Its antigen remains unidentified.

Study outcomes and limitations: The naive CD4 repertoires of a handful of donors were compared, and roughly 5.1% of clonotypes were shared. Rarefaction showed sorted-subset sequencing was incomplete despite large depth. In contrast to clonotypes shared by all four donors, non-shared clonotypes had lower generation probabilities.

Terminally differentiated effector memory CD45RA+ cells were left out of the naive CD8 fraction, which was CD45RO-negative and positively selected for CCR7. The material sequenced was naive CD8+ T cells sorted from blood. The chain employs TRBV5-1 and TRBJ2-2, with 11 bases aligning to TRBD2. The clonotype was recovered from a man aged 25-45 years in good health. CDR3 coding DNA: TGCGCCAGCAGCCCCGGACTAGCGGGCACTTGGGCGAACACCGGGGAGCTGTTTTTT. It translates to CASSPGLAGTWANTGELFF.